This is a list of T cell receptor beta chains from one sample in a study of CDR3 diversity in severe acne. Via MiXCR, TCRdb re-called the PCR reads, giving one row per CDR3 protein. The sample has 90,000 or so distinct CDR3 sequences, about 52% seen once. The sequenced sample was blood. These receptors came from a male donor in good health, serving as a control. Each CDR3 is given with its conserved first and last residue. The D gene is left open where the match is weak. Not every row has a clone size; where given, it reads once, few, many or a size class.

d_gene,j_gene,v_gene,abundance,CDR3nt,CDR3aa
-,TRBJ2-7,TRBV29-1,medium-sized,TGCAGCGTTGAATTTGGCGGATCCTTTACCTACGAGCAGTACTTC,CSVEFGGSFTYEQYF
TRBD1,TRBJ2-7,TRBV29-1,-,TGCAGCGCTGTGGGACAGGCAATTTCCTACGAGCAGTACTTC,CSAVGQAISYEQYF
TRBD2,TRBJ2-1,TRBV9,-,TGTGCCAGCAGCCAACCGGGAGGGGAGGATGAGCAGTTCTTC,CASSQPGGEDEQFF
-,TRBJ2-5,TRBV5-1,few,TGCGCCAGCAGCTTGGCCGGGCGGAACCAAGAGACCCAGTACTTC,CASSLAGRNQETQYF
TRBD1,TRBJ2-5,TRBV7-9,-,TGTGCCAGCAGGATTGAGGGGGCATACTATGGCTTC,CASRIEGAYYGF
TRBD1,TRBJ2-2,TRBV12-3/TRBV12-4,-,TGTGCCAGCAGGAGGGACAGCCGCACCGGGGAGCTGTTTTTT,CASRRDSRTGELFF
TRBD2,TRBJ2-3,TRBV9,-,TGTGCCAGCAGCGTCCTAGCGGGAGATCCAGATACGCAGTATTTT,CASSVLAGDPDTQYF
TRBD1,TRBJ1-2,TRBV20-1,few,TGCAGTGCACGAGAGACAGGGGTAGGCTACACCTTC,CSARETGVGYTF
-,TRBJ2-6,TRBV28,many,TGTGCCAGCAGTTTTCGTGATGGGGCCAACGTCCTGACTTTC,CASSFRDGANVLTF
-,TRBJ2-7,TRBV29-1,-,TGCAGCCCGGAGCGGGCCGAGGAAGAGCAGTACTTC,CSPERAEEEQYF
TRBD2,TRBJ2-3,TRBV12-3/TRBV12-4,medium-sized,TGTGCCAGCAGTTTAGCGCTAGCGGGGACTAGCACAGATACGCAGTATTTT,CASSLALAGTSTDTQYF
-,TRBJ2-2,TRBV7-8,many,TGTGCCAGCAGCACGACAGCTCGCCTGAACACCGGGGAGCTGTTTTTT,CASSTTARLNTGELFF
-,TRBJ2-5,TRBV7-2,-,TGTGCCAGCAGCTTAGGGGTCGGACGGCAAGGAGAGACCCAGTACTTC,CASSLGVGRQGETQYF
TRBD1,TRBJ1-5,TRBV9,-,TGTGCCAGCAGCCAAGATACAGGGGTGGGTGGCAATCAGCCCCAGCATTTT,CASSQDTGVGGNQPQHF
TRBD1,TRBJ1-1,TRBV19,-,TGTGCCAGTAGTTGGGGACAGGGGGGGGGAGCTTTCTTT,CASSWGQGGGAFF
-,TRBJ1-2,TRBV2,few,TGTGCCAGCAGTGACCCGGGGCGAGGGGGCTACACCTTC,CASSDPGRGGYTF
TRBD1,TRBJ1-4,TRBV5-1,-,TGCGCCAGCAGCTGGGGGACAGATACTAATGAAAAACTGTTTTTT,CASSWGTDTNEKLFF
-,TRBJ2-7,TRBV9,-,TGTGCCAGCAGCGTAGATGAGAGGCCCTACGAGCAGTACTTC,CASSVDERPYEQYF
TRBD1,TRBJ2-7,TRBV7-8,-,TGTGCCAGCAGCAGGGACAGGGACCTCTCCTACGAGCAGTACTTC,CASSRDRDLSYEQYF
TRBD2,TRBJ2-3,TRBV7-3,many,TGTGCCAGCAGCTCCTACGGGGGGGCAAGGGATACGCAGTATTTT,CASSSYGGARDTQYF
-,TRBJ1-5,TRBV20-1,-,TGCAGTGCTGGAACTAGCGGACAAGAGACCCAGCATTTT,CSAGTSGQETQHF
-,TRBJ2-7,TRBV6-1,medium-sized,TGTGCCAGCAGGGGGCCGGGACAACCTGCCTACGAGCAGTACTTC,CASRGPGQPAYEQYF
TRBD2,TRBJ2-7,TRBV29-1,-,TGCAGCGTGGGGGTTCTAGCGGGCCTCACCTACGAGCAGTACTTC,CSVGVLAGLTYEQYF
-,TRBJ2-5,TRBV9,-,TGTGCCAGCAGCGCGTTAGGGATGGAGCGGGAGACCCAGTACTTC,CASSALGMERETQYF
-,TRBJ2-3,TRBV7-9,few,TGTGCCAGCAGCTCCCGACACAATGAGCAGTATTTT,CASSSRHNEQYF
TRBD1,TRBJ1-4,TRBV24-1,-,TGTGCCACCAGTGATTTAGACAGGGGGAGTGACGAAAAACTGTTTTTT,CATSDLDRGSDEKLFF
-,TRBJ1-4,TRBV7-9,many,TGTGCCAGCAGCCCCGGACAGGAAAAACTGTTTTTT,CASSPGQEKLFF
TRBD1,TRBJ2-5,TRBV3-1,-,TGTGCCAGCAGGGCCCCCCAGGGACAGCAAGAGACCCAGTACTTC,CASRAPQGQQETQYF
-,TRBJ2-2,TRBV7-3,few,TGTGCCAGCAGCTCCGTAGGAGGGGAGCTGTTTTTT,CASSSVGGELFF
-,TRBJ2-2,TRBV2,-,TGTGCCAGCAGGATGGTTGCGACAGGCTTGGGGGAGCTGTTTTTT,CASRMVATGLGELFF
-,TRBJ1-1,TRBV11-2,many,TGTGCCAGCAGCTTCCGACCCACCGACCGCACTGAAGCTTTCTTT,CASSFRPTDRTEAFF
TRBD1,TRBJ1-2,TRBV15,-,TGTGCCAGTCGACAGGGGGCTGGCTACACCTTC,CASRQGAGYTF
TRBD1,TRBJ1-5,TRBV5-1,-,TGCGCCAGCAGCTTGGAAGTAGGGGGCGAGGGGCAGCCCCAGCATTTT,CASSLEVGGEGQPQHF
-,TRBJ2-5,TRBV10-3,many,TGTGCCATCAGTGAGTCTGCGGGCCAAGAGACCCAGTACTTC,CAISESAGQETQYF
-,TRBJ2-2,TRBV5-1,-,TGCGCCAGCAGTGGGGCAGCCGCGAACACCGGGGAGCTGTTTTTT,CASSGAAANTGELFF
-,TRBJ2-7,TRBV20-1,-,TGCAGTGCTAGTTCCAGCGGCCTTACCTACGAGCAGTACTTC,CSASSSGLTYEQYF
TRBD2,TRBJ2-1,TRBV28,many,TGTGCCAGCAGTCCAATAGCGGGACTCCGGACTGAGCAGTTCTTC,CASSPIAGLRTEQFF
-,TRBJ2-3,TRBV6-1,-,TGTGCCAGCATCCTTGTTGACAGTTCGCAGTATTTT,CASILVDSSQYF
TRBD1,TRBJ2-1,TRBV6-1,few,TGTGCCAGCAGTGCTGGACAGGGGGCCGATGAGCAGTTCTTC,CASSAGQGADEQFF
TRBD2,TRBJ2-7,TRBV2,few,TGTGCCAGCAGTCAGCTTCGGACTAGCGGGACCGAGCAGTACTTC,CASSQLRTSGTEQYF
-,TRBJ2-2,TRBV10-2,many,TGCGCCAGCAGTGACGTGAGACAGCCCATTACGAACACCGGGGAGCTGTTTTTT,CASSDVRQPITNTGELFF
-,TRBJ2-5,TRBV29-1,-,TGCAGCGTTGAAGAATGGGCCCAAGAGACCCAGTACTTC,CSVEEWAQETQYF
-,TRBJ2-7,TRBV3-1,-,TGTGCCAGCAGCCAAGGGGACACTTCTGGGCAGTACTTC,CASSQGDTSGQYF
-,TRBJ1-5,TRBV20-1,few,TGCAGTGCTAGCTCAGGGGAGGGTGGTCACCAGCCCCAGCATTTT,CSASSGEGGHQPQHF
TRBD1,TRBJ1-4,TRBV5-1,many,TGCGCCACCAAACCGGGACAGGCAACTAATGAAAAACTGTTTTTT,CATKPGQATNEKLFF
-,TRBJ2-1,TRBV2,-,TGTGCCAGCAGAGCGGACTGGAACAATGAGCAGTTCTTC,CASRADWNNEQFF
-,TRBJ1-6,TRBV20-1,-,TGCAGTGCTCCAGACAGCTCGGGTAATTCACCCCTCCACTTT,CSAPDSSGNSPLHF
TRBD2,TRBJ2-1,TRBV7-9,medium-sized,TGTGCCAGCAGCTACCCCGCGGGAGTTTATGAGCAGTTCTTC,CASSYPAGVYEQFF
-,TRBJ1-1,TRBV20-1,-,TGCAGTGCTAGAGGGGGAGACGACACTGAAGCTTTCTTT,CSARGGDDTEAFF
TRBD1,TRBJ1-6,TRBV6-5,-,TGTGCCAGCAATCCGCGGGACAGGCATAATTCACCCCTCCACTTT,CASNPRDRHNSPLHF
-,TRBJ1-2,TRBV12-3/TRBV12-4,-,TGTGCCAGCAGTTTGTCAGGGGTCGGCTATGGCTACACCTTC,CASSLSGVGYGYTF
TRBD1,TRBJ1-5,TRBV6-5,-,TGTGCCAGCAGCCCTCGACCGACAGGGGGAATTCAGCCCCAGCATTTT,CASSPRPTGGIQPQHF
-,TRBJ2-7,TRBV24-1,-,TGTGCCACCCGCCACGAGAGAAGCGAGCAGTACTTC,CATRHERSEQYF
-,TRBJ1-5,TRBV20-1,-,TGCAGTGCTAGAACGGCCCAAGTCCTCATTAATGGGCCCCAGCATTTT,CSARTAQVLINGPQHF
-,TRBJ2-6,TRBV4-2,-,TGTGCCAGCAGCTATTCGACGGGGAACACTGAAGCTTTC,CASSYSTGNTEAF